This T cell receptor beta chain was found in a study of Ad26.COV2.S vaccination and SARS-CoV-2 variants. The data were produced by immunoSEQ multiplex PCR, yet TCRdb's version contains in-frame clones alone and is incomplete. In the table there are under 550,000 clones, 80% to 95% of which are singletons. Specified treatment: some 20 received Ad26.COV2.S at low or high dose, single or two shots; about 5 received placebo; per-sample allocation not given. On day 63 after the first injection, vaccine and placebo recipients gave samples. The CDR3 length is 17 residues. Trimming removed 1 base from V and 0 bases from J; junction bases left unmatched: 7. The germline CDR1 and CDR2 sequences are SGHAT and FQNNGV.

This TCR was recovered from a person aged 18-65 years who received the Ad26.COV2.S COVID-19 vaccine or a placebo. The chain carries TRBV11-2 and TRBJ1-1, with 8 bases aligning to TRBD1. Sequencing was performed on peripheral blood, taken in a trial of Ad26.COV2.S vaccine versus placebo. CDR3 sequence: CASSLADREGMNTEAFF. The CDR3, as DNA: TGTGCCAGCAGCTTAGCGGACAGGGAAGGGATGAACACTGAAGCTTTCTTT. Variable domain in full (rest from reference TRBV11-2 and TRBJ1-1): EAGVAQSPRYKIIEKRQSVAFWCNPISGHATLYWYQQILGQGPKLLIQFQNNGVVDDSQLPKDRFSAERLKGVDSTLKIQPAKLEDSAVYLCASSLADREGMNTEAFFGQGTRLTVV.